This T cell receptor (beta chain) derives from a study of early T cells in non-severe SARS-CoV-2 infection. About the study: Bulk RNA isolated from unsorted whole blood underwent sequencing; chains were not paired.

Findings and limits, study-wide: VDJdb matching skewed toward anti-spike CD8 responses, missing private and CD4 specificities.

Individual cDNA molecules were tagged with unique molecular identifiers. TCRdb re-called the 5' RACE reads with MiXCR, one entry per CDR3 protein. The data show fewer than 100,000 distinct CDR3 sequences, 10% to 12% seen once. The ends lost 5 bases at V and 2 bases at J; junction bases unmatched: 8. The CDR3 length is 16 residues. Per the germline V gene, CDR1 is SGHVS and CDR2 is FNYEAQ. This clonotype has at least ten counts. Its antigen is not known. Sequences were obtained from whole blood. The V gene is TRBV7-6, the J gene TRBJ1-4; 7 positions match TRBD1. This clonotype was sampled from an adult who was a healthcare worker with PCR-confirmed SARS-CoV-2 infection or an uninfected control (not recorded which). DNA of the CDR3: TGTGCCAGCAGCCCCACAGGGGAAACTACTAATGAAAAACTGTTTTTT. The encoded protein is CASSPTGETTNEKLFF. Using reference TRBV7-6 and TRBJ1-4 for the parts outside the CDR3, the full variable domain is GAGVSQSPRYKVTKRGQDVALRCDPISGHVSLYWYRQALGQGPEFLTYFNYEAQQDKSGLPNDRFSAERPEGSISTLTIQRTEQRDSAMYRCASSPTGETTNEKLFFGSGTQLSVL.